This TCR beta chain was found in a study of T cell repertoires in cytomegalovirus infection. About the study: Carrying CMV and the relevant HLA type showed in public TCR beta signatures. The study's findings and limits: Dominating the ex vivo response were HLA-C-restricted CMV-specific TCR beta clonotypes.

TCRdb re-derived calls from the reads in MiXCR, one entry per CDR3 protein. Of 400,000 or so distinct CDR3 sequences listed, approximately 30% are singletons. Comment on this clonotype: Its matching antigen is unknown.

The junction had 9 bases not matched to a gene; V was cut back by 7 bases and J by 2 bases. Germline CDR1 and CDR2: SNHLY and FYNNEI. The CDR3 spans 15 residues. Sequencing used PBMCs. The TCR comes from a human donor in good health (CMV status not recorded). Some clones in this sample may be carry-over from other donors' samples. The chain is built from TRBV2 and TRBJ2-7; 9 bases are shared with TRBD1. CDR3 sequence: CASNRQGVPTYEQYF. The CDR3 DNA is TGTGCCAGCAACAGACAGGGGGTCCCGACCTACGAGCAGTACTTC.